Listed here are 28 T cell receptor beta chains from one sample, sequenced in a study of tumor-infiltrating lymphocytes in glioblastoma multiforme. TCR beta libraries were built from RNA through three nested multiplex PCR rounds using modified ARM-PCR. TCRdb used MiXCR to reprocess the multiplex PCR reads, holding one entry per CDR3 protein. This sample has some 32,000 distinct CDR3 sequences, with 50% to 75% found just once. Specimen: brain tumor tissue. The receptors originated from a male donor with glioblastoma.

J is TRBJ2-7 and V is TRBV11-2, with a tentative D call TRBD2 (5 bases). The CDR3 is 15 amino acids. The germline CDR1 and CDR2 sequences are SGHAT and FQNNGV. V shed 7 bases and J shed 4 bases, with 20 bases lying between them. CDR3 sequence (DNA): TGTGCCAGCATCTTCTCTAATCTAGCACTATACGAGCAGTACTTC. Protein sequence: CASIFSNLALYEQYF.

This clonotype was observed at least ten times. V usage is TRBV7-8 and J usage is TRBJ2-5; possibly TRBD1 for D (6 bases). V was pared by 1 base and J by 7 bases, with 10 bases between. The CDR3 has 13 amino acids. Germline CDR1 and CDR2: SGHVS and FQNEAQ. The CDR3 protein is CASSLEGRGTQYF. The CDR3 DNA reads as TGTGCCAGCAGCTTAGAAGGCAGGGGGACCCAGTACTTC. The full variable domain, with the rest looked up from reference TRBV7-8 and TRBJ2-5, is GAGVSQSPRYKVAKRGQDVALRCDPISGHVSLFWYQQALGQGPEFLTYFQNEAQLDKSGLPSDRFFAERPEGSVSTLKIQRTQQEDSAVYLCASSLEGRGTQYFGPGTRLLVL.

This clonotype was detected only once. One end of the junction varies from germline; a read error may be responsible. The rearrangement uses TRBV20-1 and TRBJ2-1, with TRBD1 matching 11 bases. This CDR3 region has 15 residues. The V gene's germline CDR1 is DFQATT and CDR2 SNEGSKA (reference sequence). The CDR3 DNA sequence: TGCAGTGCTAGCGGGACAGGGGGATTTCTGAATGGGCAGTTCTTC. Translating it yields CSASGTGGFLNGQFF.

In its sample, this clonotype was seen many times. A read error may explain this, as a much larger clone is one base away. The J gene is TRBJ1-4, the V gene TRBV10-1, with D uncertain. The CDR3 extends over 13 amino acids. V was pared by 3 bases and J by 8 bases, with 10 bases between. CDR1 and CDR2 from the germline V gene are WNHNN and SYGVQD (reference sequence). The CDR3 spells CASSDSADEKLFF. As DNA, the CDR3 is TGCGCCAGCAGTGACTCGGCAGACGAAAAACTGTTTTTT.

The chain has TRBV5-1 and TRBJ2-7; D is perhaps TRBD1 or TRBD2 (5 bases each). The V gene lost 6 bases and the J gene lost 2 bases, with 15 bases spanning the gap. The CDR3 extends over 14 amino acids. Germline V gives CDR1 SGHRS, CDR2 YFSETQ. As DNA, the CDR3 is TGCGCCAGCAACGTCGGGGCAAGGGCCTACGAGCAGTACTTC. Its translation: CASNVGARAYEQYF. Looking up the rest from reference TRBV5-1 and TRBJ2-7 gives the full variable domain: KAGVTQTPRYLIKTRGQQVTLSCSPISGHRSVSWYQQTPGQGLQFLFEYFSETQRNKGNFPGRFSGRQFSNSRSEMNVSTLELGDSALYLCASNVGARAYEQYFGPGTRLTVT.

This chain joins TRBV28 and TRBJ2-1; D is unresolved. The CDR3 has 12 amino acids. CDR1 and CDR2 (germline): MDHEN, SYDVKM. V lost 7 bases to trimming and J lost 4 bases, with 8 bases between them. The DNA of the CDR3 is TGTGCCAGCACCAGTACTTACAATGAGCAGTTCTTC. Its translation is CASTSTYNEQFF.

In its sample, this clonotype was seen a few times. The chain recombines TRBV7-9 with TRBJ2-1; 9 bases map to TRBD2. The CDR3 is 15 amino acids. V lost 7 bases, J lost 5 bases, and 9 bases stayed unmatched. Germline loops: CDR1 SEHNR, CDR2 FQNEAQ (reference sequence). The CDR3 region has the DNA TGTGCCAGCAACGAACTAGCGGGCGTAAACAATGAGCAGTTCTTC. This codes for CASNELAGVNNEQFF.

V and J are TRBV6-2 or TRBV6-3 and TRBJ2-1; D is tentatively TRBD1 or TRBD2 (6 bases each). Per the germline V gene, CDR1 is MNHEY and CDR2 is SVGEGT. Trimming removed 2 bases from V and 0 bases from J, with 29 bases in between. This CDR3 spans 22 amino acids. In DNA, the CDR3 is TGTGCCAGCAGTTACCCGGGGGCTAGCTTCGGAACCGAACTAAACTCCTACAATGAGCAGTTCTTC. Amino acid sequence: CASSYPGASFGTELNSYNEQFF.

This clonotype showed up just a few times. The CDR3 coding sequence is TGCAGTGCCATGGGACTAGCGGCTAGCACAGATACGCAGTATTTT. Its protein product is CSAMGLAASTDTQYF. The V and J genes are TRBV20-1 and TRBJ2-3, with TRBD2 matching over 11 bases. The CDR3 has 15 amino acids. The V gene end was trimmed by 6 bases and the J gene end by 0 bases; junction bases not matched to a gene: 5. Per germline, CDR1 DFQATT and CDR2 SNEGSKA (reference sequence).

The chain has TRBV11-2 and TRBJ2-4; unclear D gene. CDR1 SGHAT and CDR2 FQNNGV come from the germline V gene. CDR3 length: 13 residues. V lost 4 bases to trimming and J lost 7 bases, with 11 bases between them. The CDR3 sequence: CASSSGLGNIQYF. CDR3 bases: TGTGCCAGCAGCTCGGGCCTTGGGAACATTCAGTACTTC.

Points on this clonotype: One end of the junction is discordant with germline, which a read error may explain. The V call is TRBV6-1, the J call TRBJ1-5; D remains unclear. The germline V gene has CDR1 MNHNS and CDR2 SASEGT. CDR3 length: 17 amino acids. CDR3 protein: CARSLEKGRTYNQPRHF. CDR3 bases: TGTGCCAGAAGCCTTGAAAAAGGGCGGACCTACAATCAGCCCCGGCATTTT.

The genes are TRBV11-1 and TRBJ2-7, with D uncertain. V dropped 1 base and J dropped 3 bases, with 4 bases sitting between them. Germline V gene lookup returns CDR1 SGHAT and CDR2 FQDESV (reference sequence). The CDR3 consists of 12 residues. This CDR3 is CASSLECYEQYF. In DNA, the CDR3 is TGTGCCAGCAGCTTAGAGTGCTACGAGCAGTACTTC.

The sample holds many counts of this clonotype. The rearrangement joins TRBV10-2 to TRBJ1-1, with 7 bases identical to TRBD1. The junction had 4 bases not matched to a gene; V was cut back by 5 bases and J by 1 base. Germline V gives CDR1 WSHSY, CDR2 SAAADI. CDR3 length equals 14 residues. Written as DNA, the CDR3 is TGCGCCAGCAGTAGGGACAGACGGAACACTGAAGCTTTCTTT. This gives the protein CASSRDRRNTEAFF.

The chain combines TRBV20-1 with TRBJ2-3, with TRBD2 matching 14 bases. This CDR3 contains 20 residues. Germline V gene lookup returns CDR1 DFQATT and CDR2 SNEGSKA (reference sequence). DNA for the CDR3: TGCAATGCCAGAGATTGGAGGAGGACTAGCGGGAGGCGTAGCACAGATACGCAGTATTTT. Its translation: CNARDWRRTSGRRSTDTQYF.

Notes on this clonotype: A junction boundary mismatches the germline segment, possibly from a read error. The genes are TRBV29-1 and TRBJ2-7, with 14 nucleotides matching TRBD2. CDR1 and CDR2 (germline): SQVTM, ANQGSEA. This CDR3 spans 15 amino acids. The CDR3 DNA reads TGCAGCGTTGCCGGACTAGCGGGGGGCTCCTACGGGCAGTACTTC. It yields the protein CSVAGLAGGSYGQYF.

This clonotype was seen more than once but under ten times. A much larger clone differs by one base, so this may be a read error. This chain links TRBV7-8 with TRBJ2-1; weak D call: TRBD1 (5 bases). There are 14 residues in the CDR3. Trimming pared 8 bases from V and 0 bases from J, leaving 11 bases between. In germline, CDR1 is SGHVS, CDR2 FQNEAQ. CDR3 protein: CASSLQGSYNEQFF. In nucleotides, the CDR3 is TGTGCCAGCTCACTCCAGGGCTCCTACAATGAGCAGTTCTTC.

Concerning this clonotype itself: A junction boundary mismatches the germline segment, possibly from a read error. The V and J genes are TRBV10-3 and TRBJ2-1; D not certain. The CDR3 runs 11 residues. The germline CDR1 and CDR2 sequences are ENHRY and SYGVKD. The CDR3: CAVSKGNEQFF. The DNA for the CDR3 is TGTGCCGTCAGTAAGGGCAACGAGCAGTTCTTC.

A note on this clonotype: One end of the junction varies from germline; a read error may be responsible. The V gene is TRBV7-9, the J gene TRBJ2-5; D may be TRBD1 (6 bases). The germline CDR1 and CDR2 sequences are SEHNR and FQNEAQ (reference sequence). There are 15 residues in the CDR3. The CDR3 reads CTSSLELRDKETQYF. Written as DNA, the CDR3 is TGTACCAGCAGCTTAGAGCTCCGGGACAAAGAGACCCAGTACTTC.

The chain is built from TRBV20-1 and TRBJ1-2; TRBD1 matches 10 bases. V was pared by 5 bases and J by 5 bases, with 8 bases of the junction left unmatched. The CDR3 contains 14 residues. Germline values: CDR1 DFQATT, CDR2 SNEGSKA (reference sequence). This chain's CDR3 is CSALRDRGIYGYTF. CDR3 in DNA: TGCAGTGCTCTCCGGGACAGGGGTATATATGGCTACACCTTC.

Of note for this clonotype: A much larger clone differs from this one at a single base, so this may be a read error. The V call is TRBV5-1, the J call TRBJ2-7; TRBD2 matches at 8 bases. The CDR3 covers 15 residues. CDR1 and CDR2 from the germline V gene are SGHRS and YFSETQ. In DNA, the CDR3 is TGCGCCAGCAGCCAAACGCCGGGAGGGTCCTACGGGCAGTACTTC. This translates into CASSQTPGGSYGQYF.

This clonotype was counted at least ten times. The rearrangement links TRBV28 to TRBJ2-7, with 10 nucleotides matching TRBD1. V lost 7 bases, J lost 2 bases, and 8 bases stayed unmatched. Germline V gives CDR1 MDHEN, CDR2 SYDVKM. CDR3 length: 15 residues. The CDR3 DNA reads as TGTGCCAGCACCTCCGGGACAGGGGAGGCCTACGAGCAGTACTTC. Protein product: CASTSGTGEAYEQYF. Together with reference TRBV28 and TRBJ2-7, the CDR3 gives the full variable domain: DVKVTQSSRYLVKRTGEKVFLECVQDMDHENMFWYRQDPGLGLRLIYFSYDVKMKEKGDIPEGYSVSREKKERFSLILESASTNQTSMYLCASTSGTGEAYEQYFGPGTRLTVT.

About this clonotype itself: The junction differs from germline at one of its ends, possibly a read error. V usage is TRBV18 and J usage is TRBJ1-2; 7 nucleotides agree with TRBD1. This CDR3 is built from 14 residues. In germline, CDR1 is KGHSH, CDR2 LQKENI. Written as DNA, the CDR3 is TGTGCCAGCTCACCTGACAGGGACGGAAAAGGCTACCCCTTC. Translating it yields CASSPDRDGKGYPF.

The chain couples TRBV24-1 to TRBJ2-1; 7 bases fit TRBD2. V was pared by 4 bases and J by 6 bases, with 5 bases of the junction left unmatched. This CDR3 comprises 14 residues. Germline assignment: CDR1 KGHDR and CDR2 SFDVKD. The CDR3 region is CATSEVTGGNEQFF. In DNA, the CDR3 is TGTGCCACCAGTGAGGTCACGGGGGGCAATGAGCAGTTCTTC.

This sequence joins TRBV10-1 and TRBJ2-1; no reliable D call. The CDR3 contains 14 residues. V was pared by 0 bases and J by 6 bases, with 9 bases between. Germline CDR1 is WNHNN and CDR2 is SYGVQD (reference sequence). The CDR3 loop reads CASSESGSPNEQFF. CDR3 nucleotide sequence: TGCGCCAGCAGTGAGTCGGGCTCCCCCAATGAGCAGTTCTTC.

There are many counts of this clonotype. The rearrangement joins TRBV20-1 to TRBJ2-5; D possibly corresponds to TRBD2 (5 bases). V lost 3 bases and J 5 bases, leaving 16 bases between the germline ends. Germline V lookup: CDR1 DFQATT, CDR2 SNEGSKA (reference sequence). This CDR3 contains 14 residues. CDR3 DNA: TGCAGTGCTAGTAACACGGGGTCTAGGGAGACCCAGTACTTC. It specifies CSASNTGSRETQYF.

Notes on this clonotype: A much larger clone is a single base away; this may be a read error. The V and J genes are TRBV5-1 and TRBJ2-3; 10 bases align to TRBD2. CDR1 and CDR2 from the germline V gene are SGHRS and YFSETQ. The CDR3 totals 17 residues. CDR3 in amino acids: CASNLAIAGGGTDTQYF. CDR3 nucleotides: TGCGCCAGCAACTTGGCCATAGCGGGAGGAGGGACAGATACGCAGTATTTT.

CDR3 coding DNA: TGCGCCAGCAGCCCGGGGACATCGAACACCGGGGAGCTGTTTTTT. Its translation: CASSPGTSNTGELFF. The genes are TRBV5-1 and TRBJ2-2; D perhaps matches TRBD1 (6 bases). V was trimmed by 4 bases and J by 0 bases, leaving 10 bases between them. The CDR3 length is 15 residues. Germline V gene lookup returns CDR1 SGHRS and CDR2 YFSETQ.

This clonotype was detected ten times or more. The chain links TRBV7-9 to TRBJ1-1; D might be TRBD1 (6 bases). The CDR3 runs 15 residues. The germline CDR1 and CDR2 sequences are SEHNR and FQNEAQ (reference sequence). V lost 1 base, J lost 6 bases, and 15 bases lay in between. The CDR3 DNA reads TGTGCCAGCAGCTTAGTACAGGGAGGAATCGCTGAAGCTTTCTTT. Amino acid sequence: CASSLVQGGIAEAFF.